A selection of T cell receptor beta chains follows, all from one sample in a study of blood T cell repertoires in COVID-19. Clones were sequenced by immunoSEQ multiplex PCR, and TCRdb holds only the in-frame ones, with some missing. The data show roughly 300,000 clones, approximately 84% seen once. Sequencing was carried out using peripheral blood. The receptors were sampled from a human donor with COVID-19, enrolled during active disease. The donor label of this sample is uncertain. Both conserved end residues are part of each CDR3. Size tells how often a clone was seen (once, few, many) or the class of an expanded clone, and some rows leave it out.

. | TRBV2 | 14 | CASTLGQNNQPQHF
once | TRBV5-1 | 12 | CASSADFETQYF
. | TRBV6-5 | 14 | CASRPDRGGSPLHF
. | TRBV3-1/TRBV3-2 | 17 | CASSQPGLAGVFYEQYF
. | TRBV7-6 | 13 | CASSSQGTSEQYF
. | TRBV7-9 | 13 | CASSITGGYGYTF
. | TRBV28 | 15 | CASSRPGQGADTQYF
few | TRBV6-6 | 16 | CASSYSMASGGQPQHF
. | TRBV20-1 | 13 | CSASPGQIYGYTF
. | TRBV19 | 16 | CASSILAGVVYNEQFF
many | TRBV5-1 | 15 | CASSLSLQSYNEQFF
. | TRBV3-1/TRBV3-2 | 17 | CASSPFGRTSSTDTQYF
. | TRBV4-1 | 16 | CASSQDSVRGRDEQYF
. | TRBV7-9 | 15 | CASSLAVTSGYEQYF
. | TRBV2 | 12 | CASSLDTGELFF
. | TRBV5-1 | 20 | CASSRTSTSGRDANTGELFF
. | TRBV13 | 14 | CASSLGDYRGELFF
. | TRBV29-1 | 15 | CSVEQPDRGSYEQYF
. | TRBV5-1 | 17 | CASLERAGGLNTGELFF
. | TRBV5-1 | 17 | CASSSGTSGRGTDTQYF
once | TRBV7-2 | 18 | CASSPRIGSRGQGYEQYF
few | TRBV5-1 | 15 | CASSLDGTSLREQYF
. | TRBV19 | 18 | CASSKSLPGTASNQPQHF
. | TRBV7-2 | 15 | CASSPQAGTMNEQFF
once | TRBV6-5 | 14 | CASSRRGQDYGYTF
. | TRBV5-1 | 16 | CASSLVGPSWNTEAFF